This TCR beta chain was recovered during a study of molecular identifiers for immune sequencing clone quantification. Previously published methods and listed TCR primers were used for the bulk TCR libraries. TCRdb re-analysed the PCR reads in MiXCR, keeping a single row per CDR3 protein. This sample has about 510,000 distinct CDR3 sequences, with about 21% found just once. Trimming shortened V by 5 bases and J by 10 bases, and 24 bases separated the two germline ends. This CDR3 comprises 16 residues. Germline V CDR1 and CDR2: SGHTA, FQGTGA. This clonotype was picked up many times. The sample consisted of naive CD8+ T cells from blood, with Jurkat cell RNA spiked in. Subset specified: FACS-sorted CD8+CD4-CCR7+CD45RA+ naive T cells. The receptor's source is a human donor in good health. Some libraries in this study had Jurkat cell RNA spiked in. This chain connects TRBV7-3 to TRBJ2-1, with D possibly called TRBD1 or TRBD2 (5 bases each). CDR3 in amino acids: CASSPLAGSFSGEQFF. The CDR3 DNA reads TGTGCCAGCAGCCCCCTAGCAGGTTCGTTTTCAGGGGAGCAGTTCTTC.